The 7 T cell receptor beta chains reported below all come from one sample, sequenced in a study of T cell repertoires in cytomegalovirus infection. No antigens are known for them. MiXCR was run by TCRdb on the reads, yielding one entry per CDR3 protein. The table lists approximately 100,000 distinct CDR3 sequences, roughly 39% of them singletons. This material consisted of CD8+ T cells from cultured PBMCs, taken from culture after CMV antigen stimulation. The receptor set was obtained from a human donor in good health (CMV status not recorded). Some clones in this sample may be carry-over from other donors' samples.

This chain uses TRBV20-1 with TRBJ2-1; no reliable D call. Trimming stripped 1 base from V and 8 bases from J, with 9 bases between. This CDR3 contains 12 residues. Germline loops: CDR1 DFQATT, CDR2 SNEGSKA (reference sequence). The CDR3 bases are TGCAGTGCTAGAGTTTCCACCGATGAGCAGTTCTTC. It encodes CSARVSTDEQFF.

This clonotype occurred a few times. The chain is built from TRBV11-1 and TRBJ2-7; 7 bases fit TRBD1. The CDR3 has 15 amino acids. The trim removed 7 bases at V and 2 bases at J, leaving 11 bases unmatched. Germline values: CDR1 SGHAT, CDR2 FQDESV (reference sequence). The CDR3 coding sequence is TGTGCCAGCATCCTAAGGAAGGGGACAGCCTACGAGCAGTACTTC. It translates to CASILRKGTAYEQYF.

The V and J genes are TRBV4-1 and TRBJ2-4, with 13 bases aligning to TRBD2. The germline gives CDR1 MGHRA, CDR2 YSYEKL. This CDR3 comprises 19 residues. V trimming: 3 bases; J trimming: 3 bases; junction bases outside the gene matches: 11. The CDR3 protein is CASSHLTSGGALGKNIQYF. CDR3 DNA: TGCGCCAGCAGCCATCTTACTAGCGGGGGGGCCTTAGGCAAAAACATTCAGTACTTC.

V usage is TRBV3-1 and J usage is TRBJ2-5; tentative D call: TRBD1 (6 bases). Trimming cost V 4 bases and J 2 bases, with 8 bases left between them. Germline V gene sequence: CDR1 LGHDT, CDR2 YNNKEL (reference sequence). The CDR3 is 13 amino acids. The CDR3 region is CASSRDRQETQYF. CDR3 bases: TGTGCCAGCAGCCGCGACAGGCAAGAGACCCAGTACTTC.

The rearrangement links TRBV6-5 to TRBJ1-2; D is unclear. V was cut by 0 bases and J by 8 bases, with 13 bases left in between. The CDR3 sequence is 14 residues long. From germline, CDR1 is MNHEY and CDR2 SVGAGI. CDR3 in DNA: TGTGCCAGCAGTTACTCTGACCCTCTCGGAGGCTACACCTTC. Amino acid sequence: CASSYSDPLGGYTF.

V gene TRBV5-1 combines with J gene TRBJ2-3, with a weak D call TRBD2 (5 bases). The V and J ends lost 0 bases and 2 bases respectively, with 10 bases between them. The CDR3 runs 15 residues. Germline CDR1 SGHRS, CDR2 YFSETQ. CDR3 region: CASSLERAVTDTQYF. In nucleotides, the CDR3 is TGCGCCAGCAGCTTGGAGAGGGCCGTCACAGATACGCAGTATTTT.

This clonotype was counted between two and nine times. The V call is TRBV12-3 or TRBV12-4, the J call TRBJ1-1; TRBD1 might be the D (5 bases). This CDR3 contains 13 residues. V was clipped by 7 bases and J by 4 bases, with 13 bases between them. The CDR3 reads CASNAGAGTEAFF. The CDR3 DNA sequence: TGTGCCAGCAACGCCGGGGCCGGCACTGAAGCTTTCTTT.